This T cell receptor (beta chain) stems from a study of PD-1 blockade in classical Hodgkin lymphoma. Study context: Patients received nivolumab 3 mg/kg intravenously every 2 weeks. The study, taken as a whole, reports: Whoever responded completely had baseline diversity much like that seen in newly diagnosed patients. Compared with healthy donors, newly diagnosed patients reportedly showed lower baseline TCR diversity. The authors excluded patients who started nivolumab under 1 year after ASCT.

TCRdb keeps only in-frame clones here, not all; method: immunoSEQ multiplex PCR. Of roughly 41,000 clones listed, about 90% were seen once; the top ten hold roughly 7.7%. There was relapse after autologous stem cell transplantation in every patient, and there was variation in brentuximab vedotin exposure. Notes on this clone: Its specificity is not known.

The CDR3 is 16 residues long. Trimming took 2 bases from V and 5 from J, leaving 16 bases between them. Germline CDR1 is MGHRA and CDR2 is YSYEKL. This TCR was recovered from a human donor with classical Hodgkin lymphoma. The J gene is TRBJ1-5, the V gene TRBV4-1, with unresolved D. The source material was peripheral blood mononuclear cells (PBMCs), sampled before the second cycle of nivolumab. The CDR3 nucleotides are TGCGCCAGCAGCCAAAAAGTACCCTCAGAATATCAGCCCCAGCATTTT. This gives the protein CASSQKVPSEYQPQHF.